The T cell receptor (beta chain) under discussion was sequenced for a study of blood T cell repertoires in COVID-19. The table came from immunoSEQ multiplex PCR; TCRdb's copy has only in-frame clones and leaves some out. The sample has some 250,000 clones, around 81% seen once; the top ten hold around 7%. CDR3 length equals 13 residues. The germline CDR1 and CDR2 sequences are MDHEN and SYDVKM. The junction had 11 bases not matched to a gene; V was cut back by 10 bases and J by 6 bases. This TCR was sampled from a woman aged 80 or over with COVID-19, enrolled during active disease. The source material was peripheral blood. The V and J genes are TRBV28 and TRBJ1-2; 7 bases match TRBD1. In DNA, the CDR3 is TGTGCCACTATTTCAGGGGGTTCGAATGGCTACACCTTC. Its translation is CATISGGSNGYTF.